This T cell receptor (beta chain) was documented in a study of radiation and T cells in renal cell carcinoma. Study details: Nephrectomy followed 15 Gy stereotactic body radiation by 4 weeks. Study results and caveats: Without pretreatment biopsies, baseline tumor clonotype presence was undetermined.

About this clone itself: Its target is not known.

The V gene's germline CDR1 is KGHSH and CDR2 LQKENI. After removal of 3 bases from V and 0 bases from J, the junction contained 3 bases not matched to a gene. This CDR3 comprises 15 residues. Profiling relied on immunoSEQ multiplex PCR, and the TCRdb table lists in-frame clones only, not all of them. The sample lists 150,000 or so clones; about 88% were seen once. The sample's time point: baseline pretreatment blood. The treatment here: 15 Gy SBRT to primary tumor, nephrectomy 4 weeks later. Serial blood draws occurred at baseline and 2 and 4 weeks post-SBRT. This renal cell carcinoma was of the clear cell type.

The specimen comprised blood, sampled from a patient whose treatment included radiotherapy and nephrectomy. This sequence was found in a woman aged 65 to 85 with renal cell carcinoma. The chain joins TRBV18 to TRBJ2-5; TRBD2 matches 8 bases. CDR3: CASSPGLGNQETQYF. Here the CDR3 DNA reads TGTGCCAGCTCACCGGGACTAGGGAACCAAGAGACCCAGTACTTC.